This T cell receptor (beta chain) was captured by sequencing in a study of blood T cell repertoires in COVID-19. The assay was immunoSEQ multiplex PCR, and TCRdb's table has in-frame clones only and misses some. Found here are roughly 170,000 clones, approximately 80% of them singletons; the top ten hold 17%. Allocation to cohorts depended on clinical history reported by the participants. Germline CDR1 SGHTA, CDR2 FQGTGA. V dropped 5 bases and J dropped 2; count of bases not matched to a gene: 4. The CDR3 has 15 residues. The chain recombines TRBV7-3 with TRBJ2-1; 9 positions agree with TRBD2. The specimen sequenced was PBMCs or T cells enriched from blood (not recorded which). This TCR was recovered from a woman aged 50 to 60 who had recovered from COVID-19. CDR3 in DNA: TGTGCCAGCAGCCAGAGCGGGGGGACCTACAATGAGCAGTTCTTC. Translated, it gives CASSQSGGTYNEQFF.